These 6 T cell receptor beta chains came from one sample sequenced in a study of early T cells in non-severe SARS-CoV-2 infection. MiXCR, run by TCRdb on the 5' RACE reads, gives a single entry per CDR3 protein. Here the sample spans under 100,000 distinct CDR3 sequences, more than 9.5% being singletons. Material for sequencing was whole blood. These receptors all come from an adult who was a healthcare worker with PCR-confirmed SARS-CoV-2 infection or an uninfected control (not recorded which).

In its sample, this clonotype was seen many times. V and J are TRBV7-3 and TRBJ2-2; D is unclear. Germline assignment: CDR1 SGHTA and CDR2 FQGTGA. V was shortened by 2 bases and J by 1 base, with 5 bases between the two germline ends. This CDR3 comprises 14 residues. The CDR3 protein is CASSLRVNTGELFF. In DNA form, the CDR3 reads TGTGCCAGCAGCTTACGCGTGAACACCGGGGAGCTGTTTTTT.

There are a few counts of this clonotype. The V and J genes are TRBV12-3 or TRBV12-4 and TRBJ1-1; D unresolved. Between the trimmed V and J ends, which lost 3 bases and 0 bases, there was a span of 8 bases. The CDR3 consists of 14 residues. The CDR3 protein is CASSLRSMNTEAFF. The DNA for the CDR3 is TGTGCCAGCAGTTTGCGCTCAATGAACACTGAAGCTTTCTTT.

This chain joins TRBV15 and TRBJ2-4; D remains ambiguous. The V gene's germline CDR1 is LNHNV and CDR2 YYDKDF (reference sequence). This CDR3 is 15 amino acids long. Deletions cut 1 base from V and 2 bases from J, with 9 bases between. CDR3 region: CATSRGGDSKNIQYF. As DNA, the CDR3 is TGTGCCACCAGCAGAGGAGGAGACTCCAAAAACATTCAGTACTTC.

CDR3 in amino acids: CATSTSRGIDEQYF. In nucleotides, the CDR3 is TGTGCCACCAGCACGAGCAGGGGGATTGACGAGCAGTACTTC. V and J are TRBV15 and TRBJ2-7, with TRBD1 matching over 7 bases. The CDR3 is 14 residues long. With 4 bases clipped from V and 5 bases from J, the junction kept 8 bases outside the gene matches. CDR1 and CDR2 from the germline V gene are LNHNV and YYDKDF (reference sequence).

This clonotype was seen a few times. This chain connects TRBV29-1 to TRBJ2-1, with D perhaps matching TRBD2 (5 bases). CDR1 SQVTM and CDR2 ANQGSEA come from the germline V gene. The CDR3 runs 15 residues. The V and J ends lost 2 bases and 4 bases respectively, with 15 bases between them. The CDR3 sequence: CSVEFEGSPYNEQFF. The CDR3 DNA sequence: TGCAGCGTTGAATTTGAGGGTTCTCCGTACAATGAGCAGTTCTTC.

This clonotype was counted many times. The chain employs TRBV7-6 and TRBJ2-5, with TRBD2 matching 12 bases. Germline assignment: CDR1 SGHVS and CDR2 FNYEAQ. This CDR3 comprises 16 residues. Trimming cost V 5 bases and J 2 bases; bases outside gene matches: 6. The CDR3 region is CASSGWTSGTQETQYF. In DNA form, the CDR3 reads TGTGCCAGCAGCGGTTGGACTAGCGGGACACAAGAGACCCAGTACTTC.